The 29 T cell receptor beta chains presented below share a single source sample, sequenced in a study of metastatic and nonmetastatic thyroid tumors (dated by TCRdb to about 2020). None of the patients had been given any treatment before thyroid surgery. Libraries were prepared through PCR. The data were produced on an Illumina HiSeq 4000. TCRdb took the public reads, trimmed them with fastp at Q25, ran MiXCR for clone calling and kept in-frame beta chains. The sample table lists over 30,000 clones, 18% of them with a count of one. Of the sample, roughly an eighth falls within the top ten clones. The source material was tumor tissue. Source of these receptors: a female donor with papillary thyroid cancer or a benign thyroid nodule (not recorded which). Some clones in this sample may be carry-over from other donors' samples.

Notes on this clone: A much larger clone is a single base away; this may be a read error. V is TRBV18 and J is TRBJ1-1, with TRBD1 as a possible D gene (5 bases). The CDR3 contains 15 residues. Trimming pared 1 base from V and 3 bases from J, leaving 12 bases between. Germline V CDR1 and CDR2: KGHSH, LQKENI. CDR3 DNA: TGTGCCAGCTCACCACGGGAAGGGGAGGACACTGAAGCTTTCTTT. Translation: CASSPREGEDTEAFF.

This clone appeared many times. V and J are TRBV6-6 and TRBJ1-1; D is ambiguous. Germline CDR1 is MNHNY and CDR2 is SVGAGI (reference sequence). The CDR3 loop spans 15 amino acids. V lost 0 bases, J lost 1 base, and 9 bases lay in between. CDR3 coding DNA: TGTGCCAGCAGTTACTCTCCTTCGGGGAACACTGAAGCTTTCTTT. Translating it yields CASSYSPSGNTEAFF.

This clone was picked up many times. The chain links TRBV12-3 or TRBV12-4 to TRBJ2-1; a possible D gene is TRBD1 (6 bases). V lost 4 bases and J lost 8, with 12 bases in between. CDR3 size: 13 residues. CDR3: CASSSLQGDEQFF. For the CDR3, the DNA is TGTGCCAGCAGTTCTCTACAGGGCGATGAGCAGTTCTTC.

This clone was detected only a few times. The gene calls are TRBV29-1 and TRBJ2-3; the D is unclear. This CDR3 spans 10 amino acids. Germline values: CDR1 SQVTM, CDR2 ANQGSEA. Trimming took 7 bases from V and 6 from J, leaving 8 bases between them. CDR3 sequence (DNA): TGCAGCGGAGTTGCCGATACGCAGTATTTT. Translated: CSGVADTQYF.

There are many counts of this clone. The chain links TRBV11-2 to TRBJ2-5, with TRBD1 as a possible D gene (5 bases). From germline, CDR1 is SGHAT and CDR2 FQNNGV. The CDR3 consists of 14 residues. The V end was cut by 5 bases, the J end by 7 bases, with 17 bases between. The CDR3 region has the DNA TGTGCCAGCAGCCCCAGGGTTGGGTGGGTGACCCAGTACTTC. It specifies CASSPRVGWVTQYF.

In its sample, this clone was seen many times. The V and J genes are TRBV7-8 and TRBJ2-4; TRBD1 agrees at 9 bases. V lost 5 bases to trimming and J lost 2 bases; unmatched junction nucleotides: 16. Germline assignment: CDR1 SGHVS and CDR2 FQNEAQ. CDR3 length equals 19 residues. The CDR3 loop reads CASSDRDRADFSSKNIQYF. The CDR3 region has the DNA TGTGCCAGCAGCGACCGGGACAGGGCTGATTTTTCGTCCAAAAACATTCAGTACTTC.

On this clone: A read error is possible here, since a much larger clone lies one base away. V and J are TRBV11-3 and TRBJ2-1; D is perhaps TRBD2 (5 bases). Germline V gene data show CDR1 as SGHNT and CDR2 as YENEEA. The CDR3 runs 15 residues. In nucleotides, the CDR3 is TGTGCCAGCATCTTAGGAGGCCCGTCCTCGTTTGAGCAGTTCTTC. This translates into CASILGGPSSFEQFF.

This clone was detected a few times. This may arise from a read error, as a much more abundant clone is one base away. This sequence joins TRBV5-1 and TRBJ2-5; D unresolved. The CDR3 is made up of 14 amino acids. V lost 4 bases to trimming and J lost 1 base, with 11 bases between them. The germline CDR1 and CDR2 sequences are SGHRS and YFSETQ. The CDR3: CASSQTMVQETQYF. The CDR3 coding sequence is TGCGCCAGCAGCCAGACAATGGTCCAAGAGACCCAGTACTTC.

This clone was seen repeatedly, ten times or more. V is TRBV5-1 and J is TRBJ2-3, with 14 bases that match TRBD2. This CDR3 contains 17 residues. V was pared by 0 bases and J by 3 bases, with 3 bases of the junction left unmatched. Looked up from germline, CDR1 is SGHRS and CDR2 is YFSETQ. The CDR3, as DNA: TGCGCCAGCAGCTTGGGACTAGCGGGGGGGCGAACAGATACGCAGTATTTT. Its translation is CASSLGLAGGRTDTQYF. The variable domain in full, completed from reference TRBV5-1 and TRBJ2-3, reads KAGVTQTPRYLIKTRGQQVTLSCSPISGHRSVSWYQQTPGQGLQFLFEYFSETQRNKGNFPGRFSGRQFSNSRSEMNVSTLELGDSALYLCASSLGLAGGRTDTQYFGPGTRLTVL.

Worth noting for this clone: A much larger clone lies one base from this, so it may be a read error. Other DNA sequences in the sample encode the same CDR3. The rearrangement uses TRBV5-1 and TRBJ2-5, with no clear D. Trimming pared 2 bases from V and 0 bases from J, leaving 8 bases between. CDR3 size: 14 residues. Germline lookup yields CDR1 SGHRS and CDR2 YFSETQ. The CDR3 reads CASSFGRYQETQYF. CDR3 coding DNA: TGCGCCAGCAGCTTCGGACGCTACCAAGAGACCCAGTACTTC.

This clone was detected only a few times. The chain recombines TRBV4-1 with TRBJ1-5; D is uncertain. Trimming shortened V by 5 bases and J by 6 bases, and 29 bases separated the two germline ends. The CDR3 has 19 residues. Germline CDR1 and CDR2: MGHRA and YSYEKL. In DNA form, the CDR3 reads TGCGCCAGCAGCTACACGGCTTCAACAATCGGGCGTTCGGGTCAGCCCCAGCATTTT. Residues: CASSYTASTIGRSGQPQHF.

This clone was seen a single time. Possible read error: a much larger clone is one base away. This likely comes from a read error, as the CDR3 has no conserved phenylalanine or tryptophan at its end. V usage is TRBV5-4 and J usage is TRBJ2-2; D remains ambiguous. The germline V gene has CDR1 SGHNT and CDR2 YYREEE (reference sequence). Trimming removed 0 bases from V and 3 bases from J, with 15 bases in between. The CDR3 is 17 amino acids. The DNA for the CDR3 is TGTGCCAGCAGCTTGGACCGCAGGAGAATCCACACCGGGGAGCTGTTTCTT. It is translated as CASSLDRRRIHTGELFL.

This clone showed up just a few times. The DNA of the CDR3 is TGTGCCAGCAGTTCGGTAGACATGACCCACGAGCAGTACTTC. Its translation: CASSSVDMTHEQYF. This sequence joins TRBV27 and TRBJ2-7; D gene ambiguous. Germline V CDR1 and CDR2: MNHEY, SMNVEV (reference sequence). V was cut by 4 bases and J by 5 bases, with 15 bases left in between. This CDR3 is built from 14 residues.

For this clone: This may be a read error: a much more frequent sequence differs by one nucleotide. The chain recombines TRBV4-3 with TRBJ1-2; no firm D call. V dropped 0 bases and J dropped 1 base, with 9 bases sitting between them. The CDR3 contains 15 residues. The germline V gene has CDR1 LGHNA and CDR2 YSLEER. The CDR3 reads CASSQENSVNYGYTF. CDR3 coding DNA: TGCGCCAGCAGCCAAGAGAACAGCGTTAACTATGGCTACACCTTC.

This clone is judged medium-sized. This chain joins TRBV6-1 and TRBJ1-3, with 7 bases identical to TRBD1. Trimming removed 3 bases from V and 0 bases from J; junction bases left unmatched: 8. The CDR3 totals 17 residues. Germline V CDR1 and CDR2: MNHNS, SASEGT. CDR3 sequence (DNA): TGTGCCAGCAGTGAGGACAGGTTTTACTACTCTGGAAACACCATATATTTT. This codes for CASSEDRFYYSGNTIYF.

Ten or more counts support this clone. This chain connects TRBV6-2 or TRBV6-3 to TRBJ2-7, with 8 bases matching TRBD1. Germline CDR1 reads MNHEY; CDR2 reads SVGEGT. CDR3 size: 15 residues. Trimming cost V 6 bases and J 3 bases; bases outside gene matches: 10. CDR3 bases: TGTGCCAGCAGGCCCATGGGACAGGCCATCTACGAGCAGTACTTC. Encoded protein: CASRPMGQAIYEQYF.

As concerns this clone: This clone may be a read error of a much larger clone one base away. The same CDR3 can be traced to other DNA sequences in this sample. The chain uses TRBV5-1 and TRBJ2-5; a weak D match, TRBD1 (6 bases). The V gene's germline CDR1 is SGHRS and CDR2 YFSETQ. V was trimmed by 9 bases and J by 5 bases, leaving 17 bases between them. The CDR3 contains 13 residues. The CDR3 is CATGLGGDETQYF. In nucleotides, the CDR3 is TGCGCCACCGGCCTAGGGGGTGATGAGACCCAGTACTTC. Supplemented by reference TRBV5-1 and TRBJ2-5, the full variable domain reads KAGVTQTPRYLIKTRGQQVTLSCSPISGHRSVSWYQQTPGQGLQFLFEYFSETQRNKGNFPGRFSGRQFSNSRSEMNVSTLELGDSALYLCATGLGGDETQYFGPGTRLLVL.

A note on this clone: It may be a read error: a sequence one base away is much more abundant. The sample carries other DNA sequences with the same CDR3. J is TRBJ1-3 and V is TRBV5-5; weak D call: TRBD1 (6 bases). The CDR3 spans 14 residues. The germline V gene has CDR1 SGHKS and CDR2 YYEKEE (reference sequence). CDR3 in DNA: TGTGCTAGCAGCGGACAGCAGCCTGGAAACACCATATATTTT. This gives the protein CASSGQQPGNTIYF.

This clone occurred many times. The V and J genes are TRBV20-1 and TRBJ2-2; 10 bases line up with TRBD2. Germline V gene lookup returns CDR1 DFQATT and CDR2 SNEGSKA (reference sequence). This CDR3 region has 18 residues. Germline trimming cut 3 bases from V and 0 bases from J; bases unmatched to any gene: 10. The CDR3 DNA follows: TGCAGTGCTAGTCTAGTAGCGGGGGGCCTGACGAACACCGGGGAGCTGTTTTTT. Protein: CSASLVAGGLTNTGELFF.

This CDR3 is CASIHGISGRAGYNEQFF. In DNA, the CDR3 is TGTGCCAGCATCCACGGGATTAGCGGGAGGGCGGGGTACAATGAGCAGTTCTTC. V and J are TRBV7-6 and TRBJ2-1; 11 bases fit TRBD2. With V trimmed by 7 bases and J by 4 bases, 15 bases remained unmatched. Germline values: CDR1 SGHVS, CDR2 FNYEAQ. This CDR3 has 18 residues.

The gene calls are TRBV3-1 and TRBJ1-2; D call uncertain. Germline CDR1 is LGHDT and CDR2 is YNNKEL (reference sequence). Trimming removed 1 base from V and 4 bases from J, with 10 bases in between. The CDR3 is 14 amino acids. The CDR3 sequence is CASSQASGFYGYTF. CDR3 coding DNA: TGTGCCAGCAGCCAAGCCAGTGGATTCTATGGCTACACCTTC.

This clone was recorded many times. The chain combines TRBV15 with TRBJ1-5; D perhaps matches TRBD1 (6 bases). The length of the CDR3 is 14 residues. CDR1 and CDR2 from the germline V gene are LNHNV and YYDKDF (reference sequence). V shed 9 bases and J shed 4 bases, with 16 bases lying between them. The CDR3 coding sequence is TGTGCCACAGCCAGGGGTTTGGAGAATCAGCCCCAGCATTTT. Its protein product is CATARGLENQPQHF.

This chain uses TRBV28 with TRBJ2-2, with 7 bases that match TRBD2. V shed 4 bases and J 7 bases; nucleotides not matched to a gene: 15. From germline, CDR1 is MDHEN and CDR2 SYDVKM. The CDR3 loop spans 17 amino acids. This CDR3 is CASSSQSAGEVYGELFF. For the CDR3, the DNA is TGTGCCAGCAGTTCCCAGAGTGCGGGGGAGGTTTACGGGGAGCTGTTTTTT.

CDR3 DNA: TGTGCCAGCAGTTACCTCGGGACTGGCGACACCGGGGAGCTGTTTTTT. Translated, it gives CASSYLGTGDTGELFF. The chain has TRBV6-2 or TRBV6-3 and TRBJ2-2; D is perhaps TRBD2 (6 bases). V was shortened by 2 bases and J by 3 bases, with 13 bases between the two germline ends. This CDR3 has 16 amino acids. Germline V gene data show CDR1 as MNHEY and CDR2 as SVGEGT.

There are a few counts of this clone. This chain connects TRBV12-3 or TRBV12-4 to TRBJ2-7; TRBD1 aligns across 8 bases. V shed 6 bases and J 2 bases; nucleotides not matched to a gene: 15. There are 17 residues in the CDR3. CDR3 region: CASSPFGMDRDPYEQYF. The CDR3 DNA follows: TGTGCCAGCAGCCCATTTGGAATGGACAGGGATCCCTACGAGCAGTACTTC.

This chain uses TRBV9 with TRBJ1-3, with a tentative D call TRBD1 (5 bases). This CDR3 contains 18 residues. Deletions cut 4 bases from V and 0 bases from J, with 20 bases between. Germline CDR1 is SGDLS and CDR2 is YYNGEE. In DNA, the CDR3 is TGTGCCAGCAGCCCGAGGGGTGGAAGTTTTAGCTCTGGAAACACCATATATTTT. This gives the protein CASSPRGGSFSSGNTIYF.

This clone was observed many times. V is TRBV24-1 and J is TRBJ1-6; 9 nucleotides align to TRBD1. CDR1 and CDR2 (germline): KGHDR, SFDVKD. The CDR3 runs 17 residues. J lost 9 bases, V lost 9 bases, and 17 bases had no gene match. The CDR3 DNA follows: TGTGCCACCCCCGGGACAGGGTTCATGGGCCTGGGTTCACCCCTCCACTTT. It is translated as CATPGTGFMGLGSPLHF.

This clone has at least ten counts. This chain links TRBV4-1 with TRBJ2-7, with D maybe TRBD2 (5 bases). Germline lookup yields CDR1 MGHRA and CDR2 YSYEKL. The CDR3 is 14 residues long. V was cut by 0 bases and J by 1 base, with 7 bases left in between. CDR3 sequence reads: CASSQDRDSYEQYF. CDR3 coding DNA: TGCGCCAGCAGCCAAGACCGGGATTCCTACGAGCAGTACTTC.

This clone showed up just a few times. One junction end does not reproduce the germline sequence, and a read error may be involved. The J gene is TRBJ1-1, the V gene TRBV12-3 or TRBV12-4; D ambiguous. This CDR3 comprises 13 residues. The chain's CDR3 is CASSLAVATESFF. CDR3 DNA: TGTGCCAGCAGCTTAGCTGTAGCAACTGAATCTTTCTTT.